The present TCR beta chain was sequenced within a study of PD-1 blockade in classical Hodgkin lymphoma. Generated by immunoSEQ multiplex PCR, the TCRdb table keeps only in-frame clones and is missing some. The data contain 110,000 or so clones, about nine tenths of them seen just once; the ten biggest clones take up about 20%. Per the germline V gene, CDR1 is MNHEY and CDR2 is SVGAGI. V was trimmed by 2 bases and J by 1 base, leaving 1 base between them. CDR3 length equals 12 residues. Each of the patients experienced relapse following autologous stem cell transplantation, and their brentuximab vedotin exposure differed.

The input for sequencing was peripheral blood mononuclear cells (PBMCs), taken before the second cycle of nivolumab. The sequence was collected from a human donor with classical Hodgkin lymphoma. The rearrangement joins TRBV6-5 to TRBJ2-3; D gene unclear. The CDR3 DNA reads TGTGCCAGCAGTTACGGCACAGATACGCAGTATTTT. Amino acids: CASSYGTDTQYF.